The 2 T cell receptor beta chains given below trace back to one sample, sequenced in a study of PD-L1 blockade in urothelial cancer. Assay used: immunoSEQ multiplex PCR; TCRdb lists only in-frame clones, some missing. The table shows roughly 29,000 clones, with roughly 80% occurring only once. The sequencing here drew on PBMCs, taken around atezolizumab (anti-PD-L1) treatment. The receptors were sampled from a man aged 50-59 years with urothelial cancer.

The CDR3 nucleotides read TGTGCCAGCAGTGAAAGGATGGCGGGAGCGGGAGATACGCAGTATTTT. This translates into CASSERMAGAGDTQYF. The chain couples TRBV6-1 to TRBJ2-3, with TRBD2 matching over 7 bases. This CDR3 is 16 amino acids long. The ends lost 2 bases at V and 5 bases at J; junction bases unmatched: 10. Germline CDR1 MNHNS, CDR2 SASEGT.

The gene calls are TRBV11-2 and TRBJ1-2; unclear D gene. The CDR3 extends over 13 amino acids. Trimming took 5 bases from V and 2 from J, leaving 9 bases between them. The V gene's germline CDR1 is SGHAT and CDR2 FQNNGV. CDR3 protein: CASSRELNYGYTF. The CDR3 nucleotides read TGTGCCAGCAGCCGGGAACTCAACTATGGCTACACCTTC.